Each of the 22 T cell receptor beta chains below was sequenced from the same sample in a study of identical twins. TCRdb reprocessed the 5' RACE reads via MiXCR and lists one record per CDR3 protein. The sample holds roughly 350,000 distinct CDR3 sequences, around 9% seen once. Sequenced material: naive T cells sorted from blood. Every receptor here comes from a woman aged 45-60 years in good health.

The sample holds a few counts of this clonotype. This chain links TRBV3-1 with TRBJ1-1, with TRBD1 as a possible D gene (6 bases). V shed 3 bases and J shed 3 bases, with 11 bases lying between them. The CDR3 has 14 residues. Germline CDR1 is LGHDT and CDR2 is YNNKEL (reference sequence). DNA of the CDR3: TGTGCCAGCAGCCACCCGGGACATTACACTGAAGCTTTCTTT. Protein: CASSHPGHYTEAFF.

The J gene is TRBJ2-7, the V gene TRBV20-1; D is unclear. The CDR3 is made up of 14 amino acids. V was cut by 0 bases and J by 0 bases, with 9 bases left in between. Germline V gene sequence: CDR1 DFQATT, CDR2 SNEGSKA (reference sequence). CDR3 loop: CSARDQDSSYEQYF. CDR3 sequence (DNA): TGCAGTGCTAGAGATCAGGATAGCTCCTACGAGCAGTACTTC.

V is TRBV13 and J is TRBJ1-1; no reliable D call. V was cut by 4 bases and J by 7 bases, with 13 bases left in between. The CDR3 length is 13 residues. Germline loops: CDR1 PRHDT, CDR2 FYEKMQ (reference sequence). CDR3 DNA: TGTGCCAGCAGCTCCCCGAACGATGATGAAGCTTTCTTT. Protein sequence: CASSSPNDDEAFF.

This clonotype was counted at least ten times. CDR3 amino acids: CAAGKYNEQFF. The CDR3 bases are TGCGCAGCGGGAAAATACAATGAGCAGTTCTTC. V usage is TRBV20-1 and J usage is TRBJ2-1; 7 bases map to TRBD2. The V gene's germline CDR1 is DFQATT and CDR2 SNEGSKA (reference sequence). The CDR3 sequence is 11 residues long.

This clonotype was seen many times. The chain recombines TRBV29-1 with TRBJ2-2, with 11 positions matching TRBD2. The CDR3 totals 13 residues. After removal of 4 bases from V and 6 bases from J, the junction contained 1 base not matched to a gene. Germline loops: CDR1 SQVTM, CDR2 ANQGSEA. The DNA of the CDR3 is TGCAGCGTTGGGACTAGCGGGTCCGGGGAGCTGTTTTTT. Its translation is CSVGTSGSGELFF.

This clonotype was seen many times. This sequence joins TRBV5-1 and TRBJ2-7, with 7 bases fitting TRBD2. The trim removed 2 bases at V and 5 bases at J, leaving 7 bases unmatched. The germline CDR1 and CDR2 sequences are SGHRS and YFSETQ. The CDR3 sequence is 14 residues long. As DNA, the CDR3 is TGCGCCAGCAGCTTCCGTGCGGGAGTAGACGAGCAGTACTTC. Translated: CASSFRAGVDEQYF.

The chain is built from TRBV25-1 and TRBJ2-5; 8 bases fit TRBD1. J lost 5 bases, V lost 10 bases, and 6 bases had no gene match. The V gene's germline CDR1 is MGHDK and CDR2 SYGVNS. The CDR3 is made up of 12 amino acids. CDR3 DNA sequence: TGTGCCACCAGGACAGGGAGTGAGACCCAGTACTTC. Translation gives CATRTGSETQYF.

At least ten counts were recorded for this clonotype. The chain carries TRBV5-1 and TRBJ2-1; 10 positions agree with TRBD1. J gave up 4 bases and V 3 bases, and 13 bases lay outside the gene matches. This CDR3 is built from 18 residues. Germline CDR1 is SGHRS and CDR2 is YFSETQ. The DNA for the CDR3 is TGCGCCAGCAGCTGGAGACCCCCGGGACAGGGGACTTACAATGAGCAGTTCTTC. Residues: CASSWRPPGQGTYNEQFF.

This clonotype has at least ten counts. The rearrangement links TRBV12-3 or TRBV12-4 to TRBJ2-6; D remains ambiguous. Trimming removed 3 bases at V and 5 bases at J, with 11 bases between. The CDR3 runs 15 residues. The chain's CDR3 is CASSFGHARANVLTF. CDR3 nucleotide sequence: TGTGCCAGCAGTTTCGGGCACGCCCGGGCCAACGTCCTGACTTTC.

The chain carries TRBV10-3 and TRBJ1-2; no definite D call. With 8 bases removed from V and 0 bases from J, the gap between germline ends came to 10 bases. Germline-derived CDR1 and CDR2 are ENHRY and SYGVKD. The CDR3 extends over 13 amino acids. For the CDR3, the DNA is TGTGCCATCCTAGGAAGGGCTAACTATGGCTACACCTTC. Protein product: CAILGRANYGYTF.

The chain couples TRBV5-1 to TRBJ2-1; 10 nucleotides agree with TRBD2. The germline V gene encodes CDR1 SGHRS and CDR2 YFSETQ. J gave up 0 bases and V 3 bases, and 12 bases lay outside the gene matches. This CDR3 region has 19 residues. CDR3 nucleotides: TGCGCCAGCAGCTCCGGACAGGGACCTAGCGGGAGCTCCTACAATGAGCAGTTCTTC. Translation: CASSSGQGPSGSSYNEQFF.

Ten or more counts support this clonotype. V and J are TRBV12-3 or TRBV12-4 and TRBJ1-5; TRBD1 is a possible D gene (5 bases). V lost 10 bases and J lost 4, with 11 bases in between. The CDR3 is made up of 12 amino acids. The CDR3 DNA is TGTGCCACCCAGGGTCCAAATCAGCCCCAGCATTTT. Residues: CATQGPNQPQHF.

This clonotype was found a few times. This chain uses TRBV20-1 with TRBJ2-5, with TRBD2 matching over 8 bases. The CDR3 is 15 amino acids. V lost 1 base, J lost 5 bases, and 9 bases stayed unmatched. The germline CDR1 and CDR2 sequences are DFQATT and SNEGSKA (reference sequence). CDR3 nucleotide sequence: TGCAGTGCTAGAGTTGTTAGCGGGATCGGCGAGACCCAGTACTTC. This sequence encodes CSARVVSGIGETQYF.

This chain uses TRBV27 with TRBJ2-3; tentatively, D is TRBD2 (5 bases). CDR3 length: 14 residues. V lost 0 bases and J 3 bases, leaving 7 bases between the germline ends. The V gene's germline CDR1 is MNHEY and CDR2 SMNVEV (reference sequence). CDR3 in amino acids: CASSLSWRTDTQYF. The CDR3 nucleotides read TGTGCCAGCAGTTTATCGTGGAGGACAGATACGCAGTATTTT.

This clonotype was recorded at least ten times. The rearrangement joins TRBV3-1 to TRBJ1-2, with 7 bases lining up with TRBD1. This CDR3 spans 13 amino acids. Looked up from germline, CDR1 is LGHDT and CDR2 is YNNKEL (reference sequence). V lost 4 bases and J lost 5; bases outside the gene matches: 4. CDR3 DNA: TGTGCCAGCAGCCCTTCGACAGGGTATGGCTACACCTTC. Its protein product is CASSPSTGYGYTF.

This clonotype has just a few counts. The rearrangement links TRBV24-1 to TRBJ2-1; TRBD1 is a possible D gene (6 bases). Germline lookup yields CDR1 KGHDR and CDR2 SFDVKD. With 6 bases removed from V and 9 bases from J, the gap between germline ends came to 11 bases. CDR3 size: 12 residues. The CDR3 spells CATSRTVSEQFF. The CDR3 DNA reads TGTGCCACCAGTCGGACAGTGAGTGAGCAGTTCTTC.

This clonotype was seen a few times. This rearrangement joins TRBV5-1 to TRBJ1-2; 12 bases match TRBD1. The germline gives CDR1 SGHRS, CDR2 YFSETQ. CDR3 length: 15 residues. V shed 5 bases and J 4 bases; nucleotides not matched to a gene: 6. The CDR3 spells CASRSGTGGLYGYTF. In nucleotides, the CDR3 is TGCGCCAGCAGGAGCGGGACAGGGGGCCTCTATGGCTACACCTTC.

The CDR3 DNA sequence: TGCGCCAGCAGCTTGGAGAGCTCCTACGAGCAGTACGTC. Amino acids: CASSLESSYEQYV. The gene calls are TRBV5-1 and TRBJ2-7; D unresolved. Germline CDR1 SGHRS, CDR2 YFSETQ. The CDR3 sequence is 13 residues long. Trimming cost V 0 bases and J 0 bases, with 4 bases left between them.

This clonotype was detected ten times or more. The chain joins TRBV5-5 to TRBJ2-1, with D perhaps given as TRBD1 or TRBD2 (5 bases each). Germline CDR1 and CDR2: SGHKS and YYEKEE (reference sequence). Trimming stripped 7 bases from V and 0 bases from J, with 11 bases between. This CDR3 spans 14 amino acids. In DNA, the CDR3 is TGTGCCAGCGGGACCCGGGACTCCTACAATGAGCAGTTCTTC. This encodes CASGTRDSYNEQFF.

In its sample, this clonotype was seen a few times. The rearrangement links TRBV27 to TRBJ1-1; D is perhaps TRBD1 (5 bases). There are 13 residues in the CDR3. Per germline, CDR1 MNHEY and CDR2 SMNVEV (reference sequence). The germline V and J ends were trimmed by 8 bases and 1 base, with 11 bases remaining between them. CDR3 region: CASGGNPNTEAFF. The CDR3 bases are TGTGCCAGCGGGGGAAATCCGAACACTGAAGCTTTCTTT.

This clonotype has a handful of counts. The chain is built from TRBV2 and TRBJ2-3; D unclear. From germline, CDR1 is SNHLY and CDR2 FYNNEI. The CDR3 consists of 12 residues. V lost 5 bases and J lost 6, with 9 bases in between. The CDR3 sequence: CASSKQWDTQYF. DNA of the CDR3: TGTGCCAGCAGTAAGCAGTGGGATACGCAGTATTTT.

This sequence joins TRBV15 and TRBJ2-1, with D unclear. The CDR3 spans 13 residues. V was pared by 1 base and J by 8 bases, with 9 bases between. Looked up from germline, CDR1 is LNHNV and CDR2 is YYDKDF (reference sequence). The CDR3: CATSRGGGYEQFF. The DNA for the CDR3 is TGTGCCACCAGCAGAGGTGGTGGTTATGAGCAGTTCTTC.